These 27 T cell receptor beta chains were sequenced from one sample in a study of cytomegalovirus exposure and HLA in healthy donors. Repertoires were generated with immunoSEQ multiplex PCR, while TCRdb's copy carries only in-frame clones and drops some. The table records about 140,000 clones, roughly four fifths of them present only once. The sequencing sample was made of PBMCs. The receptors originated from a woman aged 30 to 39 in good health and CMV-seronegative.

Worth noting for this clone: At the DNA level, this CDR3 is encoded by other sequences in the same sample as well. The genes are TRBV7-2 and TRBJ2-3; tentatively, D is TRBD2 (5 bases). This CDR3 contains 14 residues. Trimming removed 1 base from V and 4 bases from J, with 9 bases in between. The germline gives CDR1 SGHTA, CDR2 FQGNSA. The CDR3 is CASSLVRGSDTQYF. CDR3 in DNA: TGTGCCAGCAGCTTAGTACGGGGTTCAGATACGCAGTATTTT.

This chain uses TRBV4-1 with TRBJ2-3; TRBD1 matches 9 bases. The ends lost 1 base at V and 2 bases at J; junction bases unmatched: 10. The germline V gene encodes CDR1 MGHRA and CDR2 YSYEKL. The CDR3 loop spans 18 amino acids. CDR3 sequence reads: CASSQGWVTGGSTDTQYF. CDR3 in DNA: TGCGCCAGCAGCCAAGGATGGGTGACAGGGGGTTCCACAGATACGCAGTATTTT.

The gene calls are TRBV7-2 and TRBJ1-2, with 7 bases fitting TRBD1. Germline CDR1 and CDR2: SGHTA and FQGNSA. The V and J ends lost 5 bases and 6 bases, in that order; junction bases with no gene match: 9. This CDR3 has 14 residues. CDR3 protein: CASSARQGLDGYTF. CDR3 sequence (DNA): TGTGCCAGCAGCGCAAGACAGGGATTGGATGGCTACACCTTC.

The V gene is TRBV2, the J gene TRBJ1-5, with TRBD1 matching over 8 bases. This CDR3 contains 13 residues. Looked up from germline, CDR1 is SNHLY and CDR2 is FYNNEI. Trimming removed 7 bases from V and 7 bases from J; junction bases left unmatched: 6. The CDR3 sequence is CASNSQGDQPQHF. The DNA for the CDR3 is TGTGCCAGCAACTCACAGGGGGACCAGCCCCAGCATTTT.

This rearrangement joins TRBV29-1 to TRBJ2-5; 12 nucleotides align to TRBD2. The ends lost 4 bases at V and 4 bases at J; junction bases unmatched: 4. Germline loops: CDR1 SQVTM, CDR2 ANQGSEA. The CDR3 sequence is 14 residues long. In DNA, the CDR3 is TGCAGCGTTGCGGCTAGCGGGGGGGTAGAGACCCAGTACTTC. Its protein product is CSVAASGGVETQYF.

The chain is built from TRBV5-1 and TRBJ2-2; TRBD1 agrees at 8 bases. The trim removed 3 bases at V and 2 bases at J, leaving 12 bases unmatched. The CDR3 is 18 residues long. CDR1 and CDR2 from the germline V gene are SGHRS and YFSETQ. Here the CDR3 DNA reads TGCGCCAGCAGCTCCACTCCTACAGGGGGAGGAAACACCGGGGAGCTGTTTTTT. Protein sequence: CASSSTPTGGGNTGELFF.

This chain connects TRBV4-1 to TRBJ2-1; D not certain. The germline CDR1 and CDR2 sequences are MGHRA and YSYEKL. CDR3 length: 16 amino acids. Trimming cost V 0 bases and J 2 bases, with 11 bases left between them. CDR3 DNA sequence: TGCGCCAGCAGCCAAGATCCAAAGCTCCCCTACAATGAGCAGTTCTTC. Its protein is CASSQDPKLPYNEQFF.

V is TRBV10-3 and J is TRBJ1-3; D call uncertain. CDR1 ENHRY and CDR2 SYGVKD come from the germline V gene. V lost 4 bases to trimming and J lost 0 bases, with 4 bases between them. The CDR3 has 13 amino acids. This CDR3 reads CAISASSGNTIYF. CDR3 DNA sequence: TGTGCCATCAGTGCCAGCTCTGGAAACACCATATATTTT.

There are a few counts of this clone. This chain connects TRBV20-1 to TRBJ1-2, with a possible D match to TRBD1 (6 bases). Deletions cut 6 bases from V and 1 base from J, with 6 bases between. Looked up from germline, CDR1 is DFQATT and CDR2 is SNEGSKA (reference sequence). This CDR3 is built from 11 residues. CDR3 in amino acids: CSAQGNYGYTF. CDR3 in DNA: TGCAGTGCACAGGGTAACTATGGCTACACCTTC.

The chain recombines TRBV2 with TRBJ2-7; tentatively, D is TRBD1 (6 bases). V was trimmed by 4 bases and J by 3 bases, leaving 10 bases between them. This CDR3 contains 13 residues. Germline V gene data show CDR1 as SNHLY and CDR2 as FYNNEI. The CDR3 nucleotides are TGTGCCAGCAGTGCTGGGGGCTTCTACGAGCAGTACTTC. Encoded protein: CASSAGGFYEQYF.

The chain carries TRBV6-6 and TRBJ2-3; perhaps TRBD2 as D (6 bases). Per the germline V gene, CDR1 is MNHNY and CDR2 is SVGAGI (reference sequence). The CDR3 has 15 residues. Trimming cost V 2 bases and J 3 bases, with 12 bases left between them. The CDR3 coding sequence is TGTGCCAGCAGTTACCGGGGCGGGGAAACAGATACGCAGTATTTT. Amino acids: CASSYRGGETDTQYF.

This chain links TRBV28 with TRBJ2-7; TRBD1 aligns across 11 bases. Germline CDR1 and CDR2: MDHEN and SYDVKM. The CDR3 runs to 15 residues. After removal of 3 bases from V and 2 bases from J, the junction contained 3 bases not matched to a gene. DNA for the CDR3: TGTGCCAGCAGTTTCTCGGGACAGGGGGCCTACGAGCAGTACTTC. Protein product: CASSFSGQGAYEQYF.

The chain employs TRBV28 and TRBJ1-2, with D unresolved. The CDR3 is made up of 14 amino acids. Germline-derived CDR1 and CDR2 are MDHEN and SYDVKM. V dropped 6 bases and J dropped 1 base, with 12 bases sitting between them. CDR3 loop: CASSLSGRNYGYTF. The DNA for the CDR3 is TGTGCCAGCAGCCTTTCTGGCCGTAACTATGGCTACACCTTC.

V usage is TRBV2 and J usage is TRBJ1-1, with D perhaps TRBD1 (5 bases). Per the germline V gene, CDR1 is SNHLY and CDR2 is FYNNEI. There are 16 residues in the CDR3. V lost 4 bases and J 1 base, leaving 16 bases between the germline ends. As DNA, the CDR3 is TGTGCCAGCAGTGTTGCGGGGCCATATGCGAACACTGAAGCTTTCTTT. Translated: CASSVAGPYANTEAFF.

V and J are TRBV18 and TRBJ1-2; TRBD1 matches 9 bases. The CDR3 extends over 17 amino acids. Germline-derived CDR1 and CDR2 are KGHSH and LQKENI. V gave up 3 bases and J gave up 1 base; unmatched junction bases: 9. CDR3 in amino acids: CASSPLTGGDFNYGYTF. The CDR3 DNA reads TGTGCCAGCTCACCCCTAACAGGGGGCGATTTTAACTATGGCTACACCTTC.

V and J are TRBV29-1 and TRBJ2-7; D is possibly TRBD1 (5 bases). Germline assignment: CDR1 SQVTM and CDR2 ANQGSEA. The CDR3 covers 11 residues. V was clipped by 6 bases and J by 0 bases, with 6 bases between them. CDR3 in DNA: TGCAGCGTGGGGCACTCCTACGAGCAGTACTTC. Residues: CSVGHSYEQYF.

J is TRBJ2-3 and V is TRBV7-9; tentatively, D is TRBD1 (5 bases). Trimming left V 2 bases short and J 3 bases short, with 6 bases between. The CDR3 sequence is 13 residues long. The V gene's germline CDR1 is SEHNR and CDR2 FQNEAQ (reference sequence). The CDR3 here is CASSLQGTDTQYF. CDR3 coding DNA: TGTGCCAGCAGCTTACAGGGAACAGATACGCAGTATTTT.

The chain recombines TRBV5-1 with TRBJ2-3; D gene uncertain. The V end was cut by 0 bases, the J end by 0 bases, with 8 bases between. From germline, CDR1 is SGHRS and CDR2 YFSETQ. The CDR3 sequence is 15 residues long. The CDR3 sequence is CASSLVEVSTDTQYF. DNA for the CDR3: TGCGCCAGCAGCTTGGTAGAGGTTAGCACAGATACGCAGTATTTT. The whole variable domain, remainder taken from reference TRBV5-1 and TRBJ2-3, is KAGVTQTPRYLIKTRGQQVTLSCSPISGHRSVSWYQQTPGQGLQFLFEYFSETQRNKGNFPGRFSGRQFSNSRSEMNVSTLELGDSALYLCASSLVEVSTDTQYFGPGTRLTVL.

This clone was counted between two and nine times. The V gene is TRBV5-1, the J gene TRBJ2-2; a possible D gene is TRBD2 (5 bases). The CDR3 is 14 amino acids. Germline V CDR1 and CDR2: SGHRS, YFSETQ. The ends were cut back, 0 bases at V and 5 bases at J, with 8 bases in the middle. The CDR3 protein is CASSLGSGTGELFF. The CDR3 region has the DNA TGCGCCAGCAGCTTGGGTTCGGGGACCGGGGAGCTGTTTTTT.

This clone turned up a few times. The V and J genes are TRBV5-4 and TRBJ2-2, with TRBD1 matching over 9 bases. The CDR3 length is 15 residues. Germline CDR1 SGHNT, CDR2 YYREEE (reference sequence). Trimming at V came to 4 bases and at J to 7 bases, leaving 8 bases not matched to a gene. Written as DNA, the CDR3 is TGTGCCAGCAGCCGAAGTGACAGGGGGATCGGGGAGCTGTTTTTT. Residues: CASSRSDRGIGELFF. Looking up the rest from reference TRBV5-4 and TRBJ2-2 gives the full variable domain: ETGVTQSPTHLIKTRGQQVTLRCSSQSGHNTVSWYQQALGQGPQFIFQYYREEENGRGNFPPRFSGLQFPNYSSELNVNALELDDSALYLCASSRSDRGIGELFFGEGSRLTVL.

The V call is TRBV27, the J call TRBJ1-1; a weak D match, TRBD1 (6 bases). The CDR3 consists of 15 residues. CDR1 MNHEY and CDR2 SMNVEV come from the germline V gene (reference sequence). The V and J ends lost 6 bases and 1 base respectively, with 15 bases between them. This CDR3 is CASSKPSTGNTEAFF. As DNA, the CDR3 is TGTGCCAGCAGCAAACCCTCGACAGGGAACACTGAAGCTTTCTTT.

The CDR3 here is CASSLDRRPQHF. The DNA for the CDR3 is TGTGCCAGCAGCTTAGACCGGAGGCCCCAGCATTTT. The rearrangement uses TRBV7-9 and TRBJ1-5; D remains unclear. The V end was cut by 1 base, the J end by 9 bases, with 7 bases between. Germline V gene data show CDR1 as SEHNR and CDR2 as FQNEAQ (reference sequence). The CDR3 consists of 12 residues.

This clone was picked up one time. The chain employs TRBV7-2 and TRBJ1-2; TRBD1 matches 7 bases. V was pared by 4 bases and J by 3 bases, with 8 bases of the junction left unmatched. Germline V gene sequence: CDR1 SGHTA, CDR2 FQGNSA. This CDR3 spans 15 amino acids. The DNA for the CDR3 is TGTGCCAGCAGCTCGGCTAGGGGGCGCGACTATGGCTACACCTTC. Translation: CASSSARGRDYGYTF.

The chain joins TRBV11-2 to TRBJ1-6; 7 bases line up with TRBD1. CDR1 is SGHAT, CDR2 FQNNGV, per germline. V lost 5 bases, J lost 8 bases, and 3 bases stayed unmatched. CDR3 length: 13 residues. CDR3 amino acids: CASSETGDSPLHF. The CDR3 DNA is TGTGCCAGCAGCGAAACAGGGGATTCACCCCTCCACTTT.

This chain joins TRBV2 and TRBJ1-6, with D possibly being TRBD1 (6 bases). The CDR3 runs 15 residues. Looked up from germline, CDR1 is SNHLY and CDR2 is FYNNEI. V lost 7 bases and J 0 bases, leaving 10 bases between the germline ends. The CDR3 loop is CASTQDSSYNSPLHF. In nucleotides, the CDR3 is TGTGCCAGCACACAGGACAGCTCCTATAATTCACCCCTCCACTTT.

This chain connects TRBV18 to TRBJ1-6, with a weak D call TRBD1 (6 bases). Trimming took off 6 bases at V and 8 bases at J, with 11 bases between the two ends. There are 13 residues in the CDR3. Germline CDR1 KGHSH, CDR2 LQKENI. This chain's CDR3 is CASSDRRDSPLHF. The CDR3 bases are TGTGCCAGCTCGGACAGAAGGGATTCACCCCTCCACTTT.

CDR3 DNA: TGCGCCAGCAGCCCAGGACAGGACCTGAGCAATCAGCCCCAGCATTTT. Translating it yields CASSPGQDLSNQPQHF. The chain employs TRBV5-1 and TRBJ1-5, with 7 bases identical to TRBD1. The CDR3 spans 16 residues. Germline-derived CDR1 and CDR2 are SGHRS and YFSETQ. Losses at the gene ends were 4 bases for V and 1 base for J; bases not matched to a gene: 8.